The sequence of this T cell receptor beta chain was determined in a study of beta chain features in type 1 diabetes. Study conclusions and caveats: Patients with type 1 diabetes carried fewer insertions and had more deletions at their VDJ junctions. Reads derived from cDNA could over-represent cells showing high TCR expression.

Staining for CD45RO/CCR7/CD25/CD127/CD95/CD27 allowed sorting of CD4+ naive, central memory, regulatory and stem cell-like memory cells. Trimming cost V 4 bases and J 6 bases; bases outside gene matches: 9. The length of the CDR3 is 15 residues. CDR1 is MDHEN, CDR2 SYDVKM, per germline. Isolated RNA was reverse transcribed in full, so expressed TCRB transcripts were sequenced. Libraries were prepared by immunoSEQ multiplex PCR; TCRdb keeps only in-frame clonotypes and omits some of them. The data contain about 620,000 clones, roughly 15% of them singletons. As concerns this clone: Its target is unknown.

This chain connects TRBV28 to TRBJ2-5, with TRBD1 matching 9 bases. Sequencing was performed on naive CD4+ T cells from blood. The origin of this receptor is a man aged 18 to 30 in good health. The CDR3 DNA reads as TGTGCCAGCAGTTCACAGGGGGCGGGTATCAAGACCCAGTACTTC. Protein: CASSSQGAGIKTQYF.